Below are 17 T cell receptor beta chains sequenced from a single sample in a study of OX40 agonist ivuxolimab in advanced cancers. Assay used: immunoSEQ multiplex PCR; TCRdb lists only in-frame clones, some missing. The sample holds under 70,000 clones, around 90% seen once. The sample consisted of CD4+ or CD8+ T cells sorted from blood, taken in a trial of the OX40 agonist ivuxolimab. Every receptor here comes from an adult with an advanced solid tumor such as melanoma, head and neck, liver or kidney cancer.

The chain's CDR3 is CASSFLLDNTGELFF. As DNA, the CDR3 is TGTGCCAGCAGTTTTCTACTCGACAACACCGGGGAGCTGTTTTTT. V is TRBV28 and J is TRBJ2-2; the D is unclear. Trimming removed 3 bases from V and 2 bases from J, with 10 bases in between. The CDR3 runs 15 residues. Germline V gives CDR1 MDHEN, CDR2 SYDVKM.

This sequence joins TRBV27 and TRBJ2-7; the D gene is possibly TRBD2 (6 bases). CDR1 MNHEY and CDR2 SMNVEV come from the germline V gene (reference sequence). The V gene lost 3 bases and the J gene lost 6 bases, with 24 bases spanning the gap. This CDR3 has 17 amino acids. The CDR3 DNA follows: TGTGCCAGCAGTTTCGTTTACGGGGTAAGGGTCGGGGGCGAGCAGTACTTC. Its protein product is CASSFVYGVRVGGEQYF.

The chain employs TRBV19 and TRBJ2-1, with unresolved D. This CDR3 has 10 residues. Per the germline V gene, CDR1 is LNHDA and CDR2 is SQIVND (reference sequence). V lost 8 bases and J 7 bases, leaving 6 bases between the germline ends. The CDR3 is CASGRNEQFF. For the CDR3, the DNA is TGTGCCAGTGGACGGAATGAGCAGTTCTTC.

V is TRBV5-1 and J is TRBJ2-5; TRBD1 agrees at 7 bases. With the DNA end fitting TRBJ2-7 better, the J assignment may be wrong. The germline CDR1 and CDR2 sequences are SGHRS and YFSETQ. CDR3 length equals 15 residues. In DNA form, the CDR3 reads TGCGCCAGCAGCTTGGCACCGACAGGGACCTACGAGCAGTACTTC. Protein product: CASSLAPTGTYEQYF.

A single count supports this clone. The germline gene is not matched at one end of the junction; a read error may be the cause. The chain has TRBV16 and TRBJ1-5, with no clear D. Germline V gene lookup returns CDR1 KGHSY and CDR2 FQNENV. The CDR3 covers 14 residues. The chain's CDR3 is CASSQGNSDQPQHF. Written as DNA, the CDR3 is TGTGCCAGCAGCCAAGGTAATAGCGATCAGCCCCAGCATTTT.

The chain is built from TRBV27 and TRBJ1-4; 9 nucleotides agree with TRBD1. There are 13 residues in the CDR3. The germline V gene encodes CDR1 MNHEY and CDR2 SMNVEV (reference sequence). Germline trimming cut 5 bases from V and 8 bases from J; bases unmatched to any gene: 3. CDR3 sequence: CASSLGQGEKLFF. CDR3 nucleotide sequence: TGTGCCAGCAGTCTCGGACAGGGGGAAAAACTGTTTTTT.

The V call is TRBV6-1, the J call TRBJ2-7; tentative D call: TRBD1 (7 bases). Germline loops: CDR1 MNHNS, CDR2 SASEGT. V was cut by 6 bases and J by 4 bases, with 13 bases left in between. CDR3 length equals 13 residues. CDR3 in amino acids: CASRYGGQYEQYF. The CDR3 nucleotides are TGTGCCAGCAGGTACGGGGGACAGTACGAGCAGTACTTC.

V and J are TRBV6-5 and TRBJ1-1, with a possible D match to TRBD1 (5 bases). The CDR3 is 15 amino acids. V lost 0 bases to trimming and J lost 0 bases, with 8 bases between them. Germline-derived CDR1 and CDR2 are MNHEY and SVGAGI. This CDR3 is CASSYSWGLNTEAFF. The CDR3 bases are TGTGCCAGCAGTTACTCGTGGGGGTTGAACACTGAAGCTTTCTTT.

A few counts support this clone. This chain joins TRBV5-5 and TRBJ1-2; D call uncertain. CDR1 SGHKS and CDR2 YYEKEE come from the germline V gene (reference sequence). This CDR3 contains 15 residues. V was pared by 3 bases and J by 1 base, with 13 bases between. CDR3 nucleotides: TGTGCCAGCAGCTATGACGGCGGCGGTAACTATGGCTACACCTTC. Residues: CASSYDGGGNYGYTF.

J is TRBJ1-5 and V is TRBV19; D gene uncertain. Germline V lookup: CDR1 LNHDA, CDR2 SQIVND (reference sequence). V was pared by 1 base and J by 3 bases, with 10 bases between. The length of the CDR3 is 15 residues. The CDR3 protein is CASSIAAGPNQPQHF. The CDR3 region has the DNA TGTGCCAGTAGTATAGCTGCGGGCCCCAATCAGCCCCAGCATTTT.

This clone was observed a single time. This chain links TRBV28 with TRBJ1-1, with D possibly being TRBD1 (6 bases). The CDR3 has 18 amino acids. CDR1 and CDR2 (germline): MDHEN, SYDVKM. The V and J ends lost 4 bases and 5 bases respectively, with 26 bases between them. CDR3 sequence (DNA): TGTGCCAGCAGTTACGCCGGTTTGGGTCAAGGGGGGGGTACTGAAGCTTTCTTT. Its protein product is CASSYAGLGQGGGTEAFF.

Only a few counts were recorded for this clone. This rearrangement joins TRBV18 to TRBJ2-6, with D perhaps TRBD1 (6 bases). This CDR3 has 19 amino acids. Trimming pared 4 bases from V and 0 bases from J, leaving 19 bases between. Germline assignment: CDR1 KGHSH and CDR2 LQKENI. CDR3 nucleotides: TGTGCCAGCTCACTTAGGGGAGACAGGCCCAACTCTGGGGCCAACGTCCTGACTTTC. Its protein is CASSLRGDRPNSGANVLTF. The full variable domain, completed using reference TRBV18 and TRBJ2-6, is NAGVMQNPRHLVRRRGQEARLRCSPMKGHSHVYWYRQLPEEGLKFMVYLQKENIIDESGMPKERFSAEFPKEGPSILRIQQVVRGDSAAYFCASSLRGDRPNSGANVLTFGAGSRLTVL.

This sequence joins TRBV28 and TRBJ2-7; weak D call: TRBD1 (5 bases). V lost 2 bases and J 3 bases, leaving 11 bases between the germline ends. Germline CDR1 is MDHEN and CDR2 is SYDVKM. This CDR3 is 14 amino acids long. CDR3 DNA sequence: TGTGCCAGCAGTTTAGCGGCAGGGAACTACGAGCAGTACTTC. It translates to CASSLAAGNYEQYF.

The chain uses TRBV18 and TRBJ2-3; 7 bases map to TRBD1. The CDR3 extends over 16 amino acids. V shed 3 bases and J 2 bases; nucleotides not matched to a gene: 8. Per the germline V gene, CDR1 is KGHSH and CDR2 is LQKENI. DNA of the CDR3: TGTGCCAGCTCACCCCCGGACCAGGGGGACACAGATACGCAGTATTTT. Protein product: CASSPPDQGDTDTQYF.

The J gene is TRBJ2-2, the V gene TRBV5-1, with 11 bases matching TRBD2. Germline loops: CDR1 SGHRS, CDR2 YFSETQ. The CDR3 sequence is 16 residues long. Germline trimming cut 4 bases from V and 2 bases from J; bases unmatched to any gene: 4. The CDR3 DNA reads as TGCGCCAGCAGCCAACTAGCGGGAGTTAACACCGGGGAGCTGTTTTTT. As protein: CASSQLAGVNTGELFF.

The rearrangement links TRBV7-2 to TRBJ1-5; D perhaps matches TRBD1 (5 bases). There are 14 residues in the CDR3. Germline-derived CDR1 and CDR2 are SGHTA and FQGNSA. Trimming cost V 2 bases and J 7 bases, with 12 bases left between them. CDR3 loop: CASSLLGVEQPQHF. DNA for the CDR3: TGTGCCAGCAGCTTATTAGGGGTCGAACAGCCCCAGCATTTT.

In nucleotides, the CDR3 is TGTGCCAGCAGCTTACAGGGGGCCCATGAGCAGTTCTTC. Translating it yields CASSLQGAHEQFF. The gene calls are TRBV5-4 and TRBJ2-1; 9 bases map to TRBD1. J gave up 8 bases and V 2 bases, and 2 bases lay outside the gene matches. Germline V gene data show CDR1 as SGHNT and CDR2 as YYREEE (reference sequence). CDR3 length: 13 residues.